Sequencing of this T cell receptor (beta chain) was carried out in a study of T cell responses to AZD1222 COVID-19 vaccine. Sequenced by immunoSEQ multiplex PCR; TCRdb stores in-frame clones only, minus some. The sample shows 150,000 to 160,000 clones, about 85% of them seen only once. With respect to this clone: Its antigen is still unknown.

Overall study results and limits: Spike-wide coverage was observed for vaccine-associated CD4 TCRs, with dominant responses at 160-218 and 743-854. Most donors were white British, females outnumbered males, and clonal diversity was possibly underestimated.

The length of the CDR3 is 14 residues. V shed 1 base, J shed 9 bases, and the junction held 3 bases outside the gene matches. Germline V gene sequence: CDR1 LGHDT, CDR2 YNNKEL (reference sequence). The source is an adult in good health. The sample here was peripheral blood, taken on day 0 of AZD1222 vaccination. The J gene is TRBJ2-7, the V gene TRBV3-1 (or the pseudogene TRBV3-2); 13 nucleotides align to TRBD2. This CDR3 reads CASSQGTSGGVQYF. CDR3 coding DNA: TGTGCCAGCAGCCAAGGGACTAGCGGGGGCGTGCAGTACTTC.